The T cell receptor beta chain under discussion was sequenced for a study of T cell changes during pregnancy in multiple sclerosis. This CDR3 region has 15 residues. The trim removed 5 bases at V and 5 bases at J, leaving 7 bases unmatched. Per the germline V gene, CDR1 is SGHVS and CDR2 is FQNEAQ. Only in-frame clones appear in the TCRdb table, and some are missing; sequencing was by immunoSEQ multiplex PCR. The sample consists of about 42,000 clones, approximately 91% of them appearing once. The clonotype was recovered from a female donor in good health, enrolled as a control in a pregnancy study. Specimen: CD4+ T cells from peripheral blood mononuclear cells, collected after pregnancy. The genes are TRBV7-8 and TRBJ2-5; 11 nucleotides line up with TRBD2. CDR3 residues: CASSMKLAGAETQYF. In DNA form, the CDR3 reads TGTGCCAGCAGCATGAAACTAGCGGGGGCTGAGACCCAGTACTTC.